Following are 21 T cell receptor beta chains from one sample sequenced in a study of cytomegalovirus exposure and HLA in healthy donors. 60 Vbeta and 13 Jbeta primers were used in PCR. TCRdb's table, derived via immunoSEQ multiplex PCR, lists solely in-frame clones and lacks some. The data hold over 100,000 clones, with roughly 66% observed a single time. The specimen was PBMCs. The receptors stem from a man aged 18 to 30 in good health and CMV-seronegative.

This clone was found once. The chain recombines TRBV19 with TRBJ1-2; TRBD1 is a possible D gene (5 bases). V lost 10 bases and J lost 5, with 8 bases in between. This CDR3 spans 10 amino acids. Germline V gene sequence: CDR1 LNHDA, CDR2 SQIVND (reference sequence). The CDR3 sequence is CATGGYGYTF. CDR3 DNA: TGTGCCACCGGGGGGTATGGCTACACCTTC.

The CDR3 DNA is TGTGCCAGCAGCCAAGATCTTAGCGGGAGGGGTGAGCAGTTCTTC. Translation gives CASSQDLSGRGEQFF. V usage is TRBV14 and J usage is TRBJ2-1, with 11 positions matching TRBD2. Per the germline V gene, CDR1 is SGHDN and CDR2 is FVKESK. There are 15 residues in the CDR3. J gave up 9 bases and V 0 bases, and 4 bases lay outside the gene matches.

V is TRBV9 and J is TRBJ1-2, with D perhaps matching TRBD1 (5 bases). V lost 2 bases, J lost 5 bases, and 7 bases lay in between. The germline CDR1 and CDR2 sequences are SGDLS and YYNGEE. This CDR3 has 12 amino acids. CDR3 sequence (DNA): TGTGCCAGCAGCGTCGACAGTTATGGCTACACCTTC. It specifies CASSVDSYGYTF.

This rearrangement joins TRBV6-4 to TRBJ2-3, with D perhaps matching TRBD1 (5 bases). Trimming left V 6 bases short and J 4 bases short, with 17 bases between. CDR1 and CDR2 from the germline V gene are MRHNA and SNTAGT. CDR3 length: 15 amino acids. For the CDR3, the DNA is TGTGCCAGCAGGCAGGGCGGCACTGTTTCAGATACGCAGTATTTT. Protein product: CASRQGGTVSDTQYF.

The chain couples TRBV29-1 to TRBJ1-1, with 9 bases fitting TRBD1. Germline V CDR1 and CDR2: SQVTM, ANQGSEA. V lost 5 bases, J lost 6 bases, and 13 bases stayed unmatched. CDR3 size: 15 residues. For the CDR3, the DNA is TGCAGCGTTCAAAGGCTGACAGGGGGAATCGCTGAAGCTTTCTTT. This encodes CSVQRLTGGIAEAFF.

The V gene is TRBV6-6, the J gene TRBJ2-7; D is perhaps TRBD1 (6 bases). CDR3 size: 13 residues. CDR1 is MNHNY, CDR2 SVGAGI, per germline (reference sequence). The V end was cut by 5 bases, the J end by 7 bases, with 15 bases between. The CDR3 sequence: CASSTRGIGEQYF. DNA of the CDR3: TGTGCCAGCAGTACCAGGGGAATAGGGGAGCAGTACTTC.

The V call is TRBV5-1, the J call TRBJ1-2; the D gene is possibly TRBD1 (6 bases). Trimming removed 0 bases from V and 6 bases from J, with 18 bases in between. The germline V gene has CDR1 SGHRS and CDR2 YFSETQ. The CDR3 is 16 residues long. This CDR3 is CASSLAMRGQSHGYTF. The CDR3 bases are TGCGCCAGCAGCTTGGCGATGAGAGGACAGTCCCATGGCTACACCTTC.

Concerning this clone: A read error may produce the germline difference seen at one junction end. The gene calls are TRBV10-3 and TRBJ2-7; the match to TRBD2 covers 10 bases. This CDR3 region has 12 residues. The V gene's germline CDR1 is ENHRY and CDR2 SYGVKD. CDR3 DNA sequence: TGTGCCCTCAGGACTAGCGGATACGAGCAGTACTTC. This translates into CALRTSGYEQYF.

This chain connects TRBV7-8 to TRBJ1-6; no firm D call. The CDR3 sequence is 18 residues long. The V end lost 0 bases, the J end lost 4 bases, and 16 bases lay between the germline ends. Germline V gives CDR1 SGHVS, CDR2 FQNEAQ. The CDR3 protein is CASSLAQMAAAYNSPLHF. CDR3 DNA: TGTGCCAGCAGCTTAGCTCAGATGGCGGCGGCATATAATTCACCCCTCCACTTT. The full variable domain, rest sourced from reference TRBV7-8 and TRBJ1-6, is GAGVSQSPRYKVAKRGQDVALRCDPISGHVSLFWYQQALGQGPEFLTYFQNEAQLDKSGLPSDRFFAERPEGSVSTLKIQRTQQEDSAVYLCASSLAQMAAAYNSPLHFGNGTRLTVT.

V usage is TRBV19 and J usage is TRBJ2-7; 8 bases fit TRBD1. The CDR3 sequence is 15 residues long. The germline CDR1 and CDR2 sequences are LNHDA and SQIVND (reference sequence). V trimming: 6 bases; J trimming: 6 bases; junction bases outside the gene matches: 13. The DNA for the CDR3 is TGTGCCAGTAGCCTTGGACAGGGAGGACTGGGCGAGCAGTACTTC. It yields the protein CASSLGQGGLGEQYF. Complete variable domain (other parts from reference TRBV19 and TRBJ2-7): DGGITQSPKYLFRKEGQNVTLSCEQNLNHDAMYWYRQDPGQGLRLIYYSQIVNDFQKGDIAEGYSVSREKKESFPLTVTSAQKNPTAFYLCASSLGQGGLGEQYFGPGTRLTVT.

This clone was counted between two and nine times. This rearrangement joins TRBV15 to TRBJ2-5; maybe TRBD2 (5 bases). The V gene lost 4 bases and the J gene lost 0 bases, with 6 bases spanning the gap. Germline loops: CDR1 LNHNV, CDR2 YYDKDF (reference sequence). There are 13 residues in the CDR3. DNA for the CDR3: TGTGCCACCAGCAACGGGGACCAAGAGACCCAGTACTTC. Translated, it gives CATSNGDQETQYF.

CDR3 sequence: CASSGGTSGPDLTDTQYF. The CDR3 nucleotides read TGCGCCAGCAGCGGGGGGACTAGCGGGCCGGATCTCACAGATACGCAGTATTTT. The V gene is TRBV4-1, the J gene TRBJ2-3, with TRBD2 matching 12 bases. Trimming cost V 5 bases and J 2 bases; bases outside gene matches: 11. The germline V gene has CDR1 MGHRA and CDR2 YSYEKL. The CDR3 extends over 18 amino acids.

V is TRBV11-2 and J is TRBJ2-7; perhaps TRBD1 as D (6 bases). Between the trimmed V and J ends, which lost 2 bases and 5 bases, there was a span of 13 bases. Germline CDR1 reads SGHAT; CDR2 reads FQNNGV. The CDR3 consists of 14 residues. CDR3 sequence: CASSLSGALNEQYF. CDR3 sequence (DNA): TGTGCCAGCAGCTTATCAGGGGCGCTGAACGAGCAGTACTTC.

CDR3 residues: CASSVGVGHTDTQYF. CDR3 nucleotide sequence: TGTGCCAGCAGCGTAGGAGTTGGGCACACAGATACGCAGTATTTT. The rearrangement joins TRBV9 to TRBJ2-3; unclear D gene. Trimming pared 0 bases from V and 2 bases from J, leaving 10 bases between. Per the germline V gene, CDR1 is SGDLS and CDR2 is YYNGEE. The CDR3 is made up of 15 amino acids.

This clone was observed a handful of times. The chain has TRBV7-6 and TRBJ1-4, with D maybe TRBD1 (6 bases). V gave up 7 bases and J gave up 2 bases, with 11 bases separating them. The CDR3 loop spans 14 amino acids. CDR1 and CDR2 (germline): SGHVS, FNYEAQ. This CDR3 reads CASTQGLTNEKLFF. CDR3 DNA: TGTGCCAGCACGCAGGGGTTGACTAATGAAAAACTGTTTTTT.

This clone turned up a few times. The J gene is TRBJ2-2, the V gene TRBV27, with a possible D match to TRBD1 (6 bases). The CDR3 sequence is 13 residues long. CDR1 is MNHEY, CDR2 SMNVEV, per germline (reference sequence). Trimming left V 5 bases short and J 5 bases short, with 9 bases between. The CDR3 sequence: CASSRRGTGELFF. In nucleotides, the CDR3 is TGTGCCAGCAGTCGAAGGGGGACCGGGGAGCTGTTTTTT.

V and J are TRBV19 and TRBJ2-5; 12 bases map to TRBD2. This CDR3 region has 16 residues. Germline V gene lookup returns CDR1 LNHDA and CDR2 SQIVND (reference sequence). The J segment lost 4 bases and the V segment lost 6 bases, leaving 9 bases of the junction unmatched. The CDR3 is CASRSTSGSRGETQYF. The CDR3, as DNA: TGTGCCAGTAGATCGACTAGCGGGAGTAGAGGAGAGACCCAGTACTTC.

The rearrangement uses TRBV18 and TRBJ1-1, with TRBD1 as a possible D gene (6 bases). CDR3 size: 14 residues. The V and J ends lost 6 bases and 2 bases respectively, with 13 bases between them. The germline V gene has CDR1 KGHSH and CDR2 LQKENI. In nucleotides, the CDR3 is TGTGCCAGCTCCCCGGGGGGCGTCAACACTGAAGCTTTCTTT. Amino acid sequence: CASSPGGVNTEAFF. Full variable domain (rest looked up from reference TRBV18 and TRBJ1-1): NAGVMQNPRHLVRRRGQEARLRCSPMKGHSHVYWYRQLPEEGLKFMVYLQKENIIDESGMPKERFSAEFPKEGPSILRIQQVVRGDSAAYFCASSPGGVNTEAFFGQGTRLTVV.

V is TRBV6-1 and J is TRBJ2-1, with D possibly matching TRBD1 (6 bases). Germline CDR1 reads MNHNS; CDR2 reads SASEGT. The CDR3 contains 18 residues. Trimming removed 3 bases at V and 8 bases at J, with 26 bases between. In DNA, the CDR3 is TGTGCCAGCAGTGACGCCCTCGGAACGGGACATGAGTATCATGAGCAGTTCTTC. It codes for CASSDALGTGHEYHEQFF.

The V call is TRBV28, the J call TRBJ2-5; perhaps TRBD1 as D (6 bases). The CDR3 is made up of 15 amino acids. Trimming took off 6 bases at V and 7 bases at J, with 21 bases between the two ends. Germline V gene sequence: CDR1 MDHEN, CDR2 SYDVKM. Written as DNA, the CDR3 is TGTGCCAGCAGCCCGAGGGGGACATCGAGAGGGACCCAGTACTTC. This sequence encodes CASSPRGTSRGTQYF.

The V and J genes are TRBV5-1 and TRBJ1-5, with a possible D match to TRBD1 (6 bases). Trimming left V 2 bases short and J 3 bases short, with 12 bases between. CDR3 size: 15 residues. CDR1 and CDR2 (germline): SGHRS, YFSETQ. The DNA for the CDR3 is TGCGCCAGCAGCTTAGGGACACCGGTCAATCAGCCCCAGCATTTT. It yields the protein CASSLGTPVNQPQHF.